The 17 T cell receptor beta chains listed next were all sequenced from one sample in a study of radiotherapy plus CTLA-4 blockade in lung cancer. Sequencing used immunoSEQ multiplex PCR; TCRdb keeps in-frame clones, though not all of them. The sample yields roughly 110,000 clones, about 84% seen once. Sequencing was performed on peripheral blood, taken from a patient treated with radiotherapy plus ipilimumab. All receptors come from a human donor with non-small cell lung cancer that progressed on radiotherapy plus ipilimumab. Some clones in this sample may be carry-over from other donors' samples.

The chain uses TRBV19 and TRBJ2-1; 9 bases match TRBD1. The V gene end was trimmed by 1 base and the J gene end by 5 bases; junction bases not matched to a gene: 3. Germline-derived CDR1 and CDR2 are LNHDA and SQIVND (reference sequence). The CDR3 has 15 amino acids. DNA for the CDR3: TGTGCCAGTAGTATAGGGGACAGGGCCAACAATGAGCAGTTCTTC. It is translated as CASSIGDRANNEQFF.

This clone was seen a single time. The J gene is TRBJ1-5, the V gene TRBV20-1, with D tentatively TRBD1 (5 bases). The CDR3 covers 11 residues. Trimming took off 6 bases at V and 8 bases at J, with 11 bases between the two ends. The germline V gene has CDR1 DFQATT and CDR2 SNEGSKA (reference sequence). CDR3 region: CSATAGEPQHF. The CDR3 nucleotides read TGCAGTGCAACTGCGGGGGAGCCCCAGCATTTT.

The chain uses TRBV19 and TRBJ1-5; perhaps TRBD1 as D (5 bases). The germline V gene has CDR1 LNHDA and CDR2 SQIVND (reference sequence). The CDR3 spans 17 residues. V lost 4 bases, J lost 0 bases, and 16 bases lay in between. The CDR3 protein is CASSTGPRQNSNQPQHF. The CDR3 DNA sequence: TGTGCCAGTAGTACAGGGCCACGACAAAATAGCAATCAGCCCCAGCATTTT.

The genes are TRBV27 and TRBJ1-5; 12 bases align to TRBD1. CDR3 size: 18 residues. Trimming cost V 4 bases and J 0 bases; bases outside gene matches: 7. CDR1 and CDR2 (germline): MNHEY, SMNVEV (reference sequence). The CDR3 DNA reads as TGTGCCAGCAGTTCCCGAGGGACAGGGGGCCTTAGCAATCAGCCCCAGCATTTT. Protein: CASSSRGTGGLSNQPQHF.

The chain carries TRBV5-1 and TRBJ1-5; D is possibly TRBD1 (5 bases). This CDR3 contains 17 residues. V lost 2 bases to trimming and J lost 1 base, with 16 bases between them. Germline CDR1 is SGHRS and CDR2 is YFSETQ. CDR3 bases: TGCGCCAGCAGCTTCGTGCCGGGGGGAGAGAGCAATCAGCCCCAGCATTTT. It translates to CASSFVPGGESNQPQHF.

The V gene is TRBV6-5, the J gene TRBJ1-1; 10 bases align to TRBD1. The CDR3 is 14 amino acids. Per the germline V gene, CDR1 is MNHEY and CDR2 is SVGAGI. J lost 4 bases, V lost 2 bases, and 1 base had no gene match. In nucleotides, the CDR3 is TGTGCCAGCAGTTACGGGACAGGGGTCACTGAAGCTTTCTTT. Translation: CASSYGTGVTEAFF.

The sample holds a few counts of this clone. The chain recombines TRBV6-4 with TRBJ2-5; 9 nucleotides agree with TRBD1. Germline V lookup: CDR1 MRHNA, CDR2 SNTAGT. With V trimmed by 6 bases and J by 1 base, 9 bases remained unmatched. CDR3 size: 16 residues. The CDR3 protein is CASRSASTGGQETQYF. The CDR3 DNA reads TGTGCCAGCAGATCGGCCTCGACAGGGGGCCAAGAGACCCAGTACTTC.

The CDR3 DNA reads TGTGCCAGCTCAACAGGTACTAGCGGGGTCAATGAGCAGTTCTTC. This encodes CASSTGTSGVNEQFF. The V gene is TRBV18, the J gene TRBJ2-1; TRBD2 matches 10 bases. The length of the CDR3 is 15 residues. The ends lost 5 bases at V and 6 bases at J; junction bases unmatched: 7. Germline V gives CDR1 KGHSH, CDR2 LQKENI.

The rearrangement uses TRBV6-6 and TRBJ2-2, with TRBD2 matching 7 bases. CDR3 length equals 16 residues. Unmatched junction bases numbered 4, after V lost 0 bases and J lost 3 bases. CDR1 and CDR2 from the germline V gene are MNHNY and SVGAGI (reference sequence). As DNA, the CDR3 is TGTGCCAGCAGTTACTCGGGGAGGGGCGACACCGGGGAGCTGTTTTTT. Its translation is CASSYSGRGDTGELFF.

This clone was observed once. The rearrangement links TRBV5-6 to TRBJ2-3, with a possible D match to TRBD1 (6 bases). From germline, CDR1 is SGHDT and CDR2 YYEEEE. This CDR3 has 18 amino acids. The V end lost 4 bases, the J end lost 2 bases, and 23 bases lay between the germline ends. The CDR3 DNA follows: TGTGCCAGCAGCCGCTACCAGGGGAATCGGAGATACACAGATACGCAGTATTTT. This translates into CASSRYQGNRRYTDTQYF.

The chain has TRBV7-3 and TRBJ1-3; the D gene is possibly TRBD1 (5 bases). The CDR3 is made up of 17 amino acids. Per the germline V gene, CDR1 is SGHTA and CDR2 is FQGTGA. V was cut by 1 base and J by 4 bases, with 17 bases left in between. The chain's CDR3 is CASSLSSGGPPGNTIYF. In DNA form, the CDR3 reads TGTGCCAGCAGCTTAAGTTCCGGGGGACCGCCGGGAAACACCATATATTTT.

This clone was seen only a few times. V usage is TRBV7-9 and J usage is TRBJ1-3; D gene uncertain. The CDR3 contains 15 residues. Per germline, CDR1 SEHNR and CDR2 FQNEAQ (reference sequence). V lost 7 bases and J lost 0, with 13 bases in between. The CDR3 DNA follows: TGTGCCAGCACCGATGACCGAGCCTCTGGAAACACCATATATTTT. Its translation: CASTDDRASGNTIYF.

The J gene is TRBJ1-6, the V gene TRBV2; D not certain. The CDR3 runs to 15 residues. Trimming pared 7 bases from V and 2 bases from J, leaving 12 bases between. Germline CDR1 and CDR2: SNHLY and FYNNEI. The CDR3 loop is CASNTGIPYNSPLHF. The DNA for the CDR3 is TGTGCCAGCAACACCGGGATCCCCTATAATTCACCCCTCCACTTT.

This chain connects TRBV4-2 to TRBJ2-7, with TRBD2 matching over 9 bases. This CDR3 comprises 17 residues. The V gene end was trimmed by 0 bases and the J gene end by 0 bases; junction bases not matched to a gene: 6. CDR1 LGHNA and CDR2 YNFKEQ come from the germline V gene. CDR3 amino acids: CASSQDNGGGASYEQYF. As DNA, the CDR3 is TGTGCCAGCAGCCAAGATAATGGCGGGGGGGCCTCCTACGAGCAGTACTTC.

The chain couples TRBV19 to TRBJ1-1; D gene uncertain. The CDR3 runs 12 residues. V was pared by 7 bases and J by 1 base, with 7 bases between. Germline V gene sequence: CDR1 LNHDA, CDR2 SQIVND (reference sequence). For the CDR3, the DNA is TGTGCCAGTATAGGGCGGAACACTGAAGCTTTCTTT. It encodes CASIGRNTEAFF. Filled out from reference TRBV19 and TRBJ1-1, the complete variable domain reads DGGITQSPKYLFRKEGQNVTLSCEQNLNHDAMYWYRQDPGQGLRLIYYSQIVNDFQKGDIAEGYSVSREKKESFPLTVTSAQKNPTAFYLCASIGRNTEAFFGQGTRLTVV.

The gene calls are TRBV27 and TRBJ1-1; D is perhaps TRBD1 (5 bases). Trimming shortened V by 4 bases and J by 1 base, and 19 bases separated the two germline ends. Looked up from germline, CDR1 is MNHEY and CDR2 is SMNVEV (reference sequence). The CDR3 is 17 residues long. The CDR3 loop is CASSSLARQPKNTEAFF. In DNA, the CDR3 is TGTGCCAGCAGTTCCCTAGCCCGACAGCCAAAGAACACTGAAGCTTTCTTT.

V gene TRBV28 combines with J gene TRBJ1-2; no definite D call. Trimming stripped 1 base from V and 3 bases from J, with 12 bases between. The CDR3 runs to 15 residues. Germline assignment: CDR1 MDHEN and CDR2 SYDVKM. The CDR3 DNA reads as TGTGCCAGCAGTTTATTTCCGGGTTTGGACTATGGCTACACCTTC. It encodes CASSLFPGLDYGYTF.